What follows are 9 T cell receptor beta chains derived from one specimen sequenced in a study of spatial heterogeneity in lung cancer. TCRdb itself ran the 5' RACE reads through MiXCR, one entry per CDR3 protein. Among over 6,000 distinct CDR3 sequences listed, approximately 9.7% were seen once. Time point: sample taken at primary tumor resection. The specimen comprised normal lung tissue next to the tumor, sampled at surgery. These receptors were collected from a male donor with early-stage non-small cell lung cancer.

This clonotype was counted many times. This sequence joins TRBV7-2 and TRBJ2-7, with 8 bases that match TRBD2. After removal of 5 bases from V and 3 bases from J, the junction contained 9 bases not matched to a gene. This CDR3 region has 15 residues. Germline lookup yields CDR1 SGHTA and CDR2 FQGNSA. The CDR3 spells CASSTREGSFYEQYF. CDR3 DNA: TGTGCCAGCAGCACCCGGGAGGGATCATTCTACGAGCAGTACTTC. Looking up the rest from reference TRBV7-2 and TRBJ2-7 gives the full variable domain: GAGVSQSPSNKVTEKGKDVELRCDPISGHTALYWYRQSLGQGLEFLIYFQGNSAPDKSGLPSDRFSAERTGGSVSTLTIQRTQQEDSAVYLCASSTREGSFYEQYFGPGTRLTVT.

This clonotype was counted many times. CDR3 residues: CASSYGAGTSYEQYF. CDR3 in DNA: TGTGCCAGCAGTTACGGGGCAGGGACATCCTACGAGCAGTACTTC. The rearrangement links TRBV6-2 or TRBV6-3 to TRBJ2-7; possibly TRBD1 for D (6 bases). The CDR3 has 15 amino acids. Between the trimmed V and J ends, which lost 2 bases and 1 base, there was a span of 12 bases. Germline CDR1 and CDR2: MNHEY and SVGEGT.

This clonotype was found once. The CDR3 loop is CASSTGYTEAFF. As DNA, the CDR3 is TGCGCCAGCAGCACAGGGTACACTGAAGCTTTCTTT. This chain links TRBV5-1 with TRBJ1-1; tentative D call: TRBD1 (6 bases). V lost 4 bases and J 3 bases, leaving 7 bases between the germline ends. The CDR3 covers 12 residues. The V gene's germline CDR1 is SGHRS and CDR2 YFSETQ.

The chain couples TRBV29-1 to TRBJ2-1; D uncertain. The CDR3 is 13 residues long. V shed 4 bases and J shed 2 bases, with 9 bases lying between them. Germline loops: CDR1 SQVTM, CDR2 ANQGSEA. CDR3 sequence reads: CSVAPSAYNEQFF. In DNA form, the CDR3 reads TGCAGCGTTGCGCCCTCAGCCTACAATGAGCAGTTCTTC.

This clonotype came up a few times. The chain recombines TRBV4-2 with TRBJ2-5; 12 nucleotides match TRBD2. Looked up from germline, CDR1 is LGHNA and CDR2 is YNFKEQ. The junction had 14 bases not matched to a gene; V was cut back by 1 base and J by 5 bases. The CDR3 is made up of 19 amino acids. CDR3 amino acids: CASSQGTSGGPSFEETQYF. The CDR3 DNA follows: TGTGCCAGCAGCCAAGGCACTAGCGGGGGGCCGTCTTTTGAGGAGACCCAGTACTTC.

The table lists this clonotype with many counts. The rearrangement uses TRBV28 and TRBJ2-7; D is undetermined. The CDR3 has 12 amino acids. The V and J ends lost 1 base and 4 bases respectively, with 5 bases between them. The germline gives CDR1 MDHEN, CDR2 SYDVKM. The CDR3 DNA reads as TGTGCCAGCAGTTTATATGAGTACGAGCAGTACTTC. It codes for CASSLYEYEQYF.

This clonotype is judged medium-sized. The gene calls are TRBV27 and TRBJ1-5; possible D gene TRBD1, 5 bases. Germline-derived CDR1 and CDR2 are MNHEY and SMNVEV (reference sequence). The V and J ends lost 6 bases and 7 bases respectively, with 10 bases between them. The CDR3 runs 12 residues. The CDR3 coding sequence is TGTGCCAGCAGGGGAAAGGGGCAGCCCCAGCATTTT. This codes for CASRGKGQPQHF.

There are many counts of this clonotype. J is TRBJ2-3 and V is TRBV7-9; 7 nucleotides match TRBD2. The CDR3 loop spans 18 amino acids. Germline trimming cut 2 bases from V and 1 base from J; bases unmatched to any gene: 12. The germline V gene has CDR1 SEHNR and CDR2 FQNEAQ (reference sequence). The chain's CDR3 is CASSLWASRAGGTDTQYF. The DNA for the CDR3 is TGTGCCAGCAGCTTATGGGCATCCCGGGCGGGGGGCACAGATACGCAGTATTTT.

This clonotype is deemed large. The chain couples TRBV4-1 to TRBJ2-2, with 16 bases aligning to TRBD2. Trimming cost V 4 bases and J 7 bases; bases outside gene matches: 3. The CDR3 spans 16 residues. Germline V gives CDR1 MGHRA, CDR2 YSYEKL. The CDR3 DNA reads TGCGCCAGCAGCCCAGGGACTAGCGGGAGGGTCGGGGAGCTGTTTTTT. It yields the protein CASSPGTSGRVGELFF.